Shown below are 13 T cell receptor beta chains from a single sample sequenced in a study of Graves' ophthalmopathy and Graves' hyperthyroidism. TCR beta CDR3 amplification used RNA transcripts. HTBI primers primed a first-round RT-PCR, and a second-round multiplex PCR followed. MiXCR, applied by TCRdb to the multiplex PCR reads, yields one record per CDR3 protein. This sample has 200,000 to 300,000 distinct CDR3 sequences, with 45% found just once. Sequenced sample: peripheral blood. All receptors derive from an adult man with Graves' ophthalmopathy.

V is TRBV7-3 and J is TRBJ1-1; the match to TRBD1 covers 9 bases. Germline V gives CDR1 SGHTA, CDR2 FQGTGA. The CDR3 has 13 amino acids. V lost 5 bases, J lost 5 bases, and 3 bases stayed unmatched. Written as DNA, the CDR3 is TGTGCCAGCAGCCCAGGACAGGGGACTGAAGCTTTCTTT. It translates to CASSPGQGTEAFF. The complete variable domain, with remaining parts taken from reference TRBV7-3 and TRBJ1-1, reads GAGVSQTPSNKVTEKGKYVELRCDPISGHTALYWYRQSLGQGPEFLIYFQGTGAADDSGLPNDRFFAVRPEGSVSTLKIQRTERGDSAVYLCASSPGQGTEAFFGQGTRLTVV.

This clonotype was counted a few times. The CDR3, as DNA: TGTGCCAGTAGTGGGACCGGGCGGAGCACTGAAGCTTTCTTT. Protein: CASSGTGRSTEAFF. The chain employs TRBV19 and TRBJ1-1, with a possible D match to TRBD1 (5 bases). Germline-derived CDR1 and CDR2 are LNHDA and SQIVND (reference sequence). The CDR3 consists of 14 residues. V was trimmed by 5 bases and J by 4 bases, leaving 14 bases between them.

The V and J genes are TRBV4-2 and TRBJ2-7; perhaps D is TRBD1 or TRBD2 (5 bases each). This CDR3 is 14 amino acids long. The V and J ends lost 7 bases and 3 bases respectively, with 16 bases between them. Germline CDR1 LGHNA, CDR2 YNFKEQ. The CDR3 sequence is CASTKGSRDYEQYF. The CDR3 region has the DNA TGTGCCAGCACTAAAGGGAGCAGGGACTACGAGCAGTACTTC.

As regards this clonotype: The CDR3 ends on some other residue instead of the conserved phenylalanine or tryptophan, so this is likely a read error. J is TRBJ2-7 and V is TRBV24-1; TRBD2 matches at 10 bases. Germline V gene lookup returns CDR1 KGHDR and CDR2 SFDVKD. Trimming cost V 1 base and J 4 bases; bases outside gene matches: 3. The CDR3 loop spans 15 amino acids. In DNA, the CDR3 is TGTGCCACCAGTGATTTTAGCGGGGGGCTATACGAGCAGTACCTC. It is translated as CATSDFSGGLYEQYL.

In DNA form, the CDR3 reads TGTGCCAGCAGCTTACAGCGTAGGGAGACCCAGTACTTC. It translates to CASSLQRRETQYF. The V call is TRBV14, the J call TRBJ2-5; no reliable D call. V was clipped by 5 bases and J by 5 bases, with 12 bases between them. The CDR3 length is 13 residues. CDR1 is SGHDN and CDR2 is FVKESK in the germline V gene.

This clonotype was seen repeatedly, ten times or more. The V and J genes are TRBV2 and TRBJ1-5; a possible D gene is TRBD1 (5 bases). Germline assignment: CDR1 SNHLY and CDR2 FYNNEI. The CDR3 loop spans 12 amino acids. Trimming shortened V by 7 bases and J by 5 bases, and 9 bases separated the two germline ends. CDR3 DNA sequence: TGTGCCAGCAAACGGGGGGATCAGCCCCAGCATTTT. This encodes CASKRGDQPQHF.

The chain employs TRBV4-2 and TRBJ2-7, with D possibly TRBD1 on 9 matching bases. CDR3 length: 16 amino acids. The V and J ends lost 4 bases and 5 bases respectively, with 21 bases between them. The germline V gene has CDR1 LGHNA and CDR2 YNFKEQ. The CDR3 sequence: CASSRVAGQGDHEQYF. CDR3 DNA: TGTGCCAGCAGCCGAGTAGCGGGACAGGGTGACCACGAGCAGTACTTC.

Regarding this clonotype: With a much larger clone just one base away, this may be a read error. The rearrangement links TRBV15 to TRBJ2-5, with D possibly matching TRBD2 (7 bases). Germline CDR1 and CDR2: LNHNV and YYDKDF (reference sequence). This CDR3 region has 14 residues. Trimming removed 3 bases at V and 5 bases at J, with 13 bases between. CDR3 coding DNA: TGTGCCACCAGCAGCAGAGGGGGGGAGGAGACCCAGTACTTC. This gives the protein CATSSRGGEETQYF.

This chain joins TRBV29-1 and TRBJ1-2; D remains unclear. Trimming took 3 bases from V and 8 from J, leaving 13 bases between them. Germline V gives CDR1 SQVTM, CDR2 ANQGSEA. This CDR3 is built from 12 residues. In nucleotides, the CDR3 is TGCAGCGTTGATGGGTCCCGCAGGGGCTACACCTTC. Protein product: CSVDGSRRGYTF.

The genes are TRBV11-3 and TRBJ1-1; a possible D gene is TRBD1 (5 bases). The germline V gene has CDR1 SGHNT and CDR2 YENEEA. This CDR3 contains 17 residues. Trimming took off 0 bases at V and 0 bases at J, with 14 bases between the two ends. DNA of the CDR3: TGTGCCAGCAGCTTAGATCGGGTGGGGCAGATGAACACTGAAGCTTTCTTT. Its translation: CASSLDRVGQMNTEAFF. Full variable domain (outside the CDR3, taken from reference TRBV11-3 and TRBJ1-1): EAGVVQSPRYKIIEKKQPVAFWCNPISGHNTLYWYLQNLGQGPELLIRYENEEAVDDSQLPKDRFSAERLKGVDSTLKIQPAELGDSAVYLCASSLDRVGQMNTEAFFGQGTRLTVV.

The chain couples TRBV9 to TRBJ2-2; D is uncertain. Trimming shortened V by 4 bases and J by 4 bases, and 14 bases separated the two germline ends. The V gene's germline CDR1 is SGDLS and CDR2 YYNGEE. The length of the CDR3 is 15 residues. CDR3 in amino acids: CASSQEIGITGELFF. CDR3 bases: TGTGCCAGCAGCCAAGAGATAGGGATCACCGGGGAGCTGTTTTTT.

V is TRBV6-5 and J is TRBJ2-7, with 8 bases lining up with TRBD1. The CDR3 is 15 amino acids. CDR1 is MNHEY, CDR2 SVGAGI, per germline. J was trimmed by 5 bases and V by 4 bases; bases with no gene match: 10. CDR3 in amino acids: CASSFGGTGLDEQYF. The CDR3 bases are TGTGCCAGCAGTTTCGGTGGGACAGGTCTAGACGAGCAGTACTTC.

Only a few counts were recorded for this clonotype. The rearrangement uses TRBV10-3 and TRBJ2-7, with D perhaps TRBD1 or TRBD2 (5 bases each). In germline, CDR1 is ENHRY, CDR2 SYGVKD. V was clipped by 6 bases and J by 0 bases, with 9 bases between them. The CDR3 sequence is 13 residues long. CDR3 loop: CAIRGDRSYEQYF. Written as DNA, the CDR3 is TGTGCCATCAGGGGGGACCGCTCCTACGAGCAGTACTTC.